These 21 T cell receptor beta chains were all obtained from the same sample, sequenced in a study of technical replicates of blood from four donors. Only in-frame clones appear in the TCRdb table, and some are missing; sequencing was by immunoSEQ multiplex PCR. The sample holds some 85,000 clones; about 96% are singletons and the top ten take about 0.3%. The sequenced sample consisted of T cells isolated from PBMCs. These receptors all stem from a human donor in good health.

The rearrangement links TRBV7-2 to TRBJ2-7; D is possibly TRBD1 (5 bases). The CDR3 is made up of 14 amino acids. V was clipped by 3 bases and J by 7 bases, with 16 bases between them. Germline CDR1 SGHTA, CDR2 FQGNSA. CDR3 amino acids: CASSFSGAAKEQYF. The CDR3 DNA reads as TGTGCCAGCAGCTTCTCTGGGGCGGCAAAGGAGCAGTACTTC.

The chain carries TRBV27 and TRBJ1-5, with 8 bases matching TRBD1. This CDR3 contains 16 residues. The germline V gene encodes CDR1 MNHEY and CDR2 SMNVEV (reference sequence). Unmatched junction bases numbered 3, after V lost 0 bases and J lost 2 bases. This CDR3 reads CASSLSQGAGNQPQHF. CDR3 DNA sequence: TGTGCCAGCAGTTTATCGCAGGGGGCGGGCAATCAGCCCCAGCATTTT.

The J gene is TRBJ2-1, the V gene TRBV6-5; perhaps TRBD1 as D (5 bases). CDR1 is MNHEY and CDR2 is SVGAGI in the germline V gene. Trimming cost V 0 bases and J 8 bases, with 17 bases left between them. The CDR3 is 16 residues long. CDR3 nucleotide sequence: TGTGCCAGCAGTTACTCAAGGCAGGGTGGCGAGGATGAGCAGTTCTTC. Encoded protein: CASSYSRQGGEDEQFF.

The chain carries TRBV5-1 and TRBJ2-1, with D maybe TRBD2 (5 bases). Per the germline V gene, CDR1 is SGHRS and CDR2 is YFSETQ. V lost 7 bases and J lost 0, with 17 bases in between. The CDR3 has 16 amino acids. The CDR3 DNA reads TGCGCCAGCGGACTCTCCTTAGGGAGCTCCTACAATGAGCAGTTCTTC. Amino acids: CASGLSLGSSYNEQFF.

This sequence joins TRBV4-3 and TRBJ2-1, with 8 bases identical to TRBD2. After removal of 3 bases from V and 10 bases from J, the junction contained 11 bases not matched to a gene. This CDR3 contains 15 residues. Germline V gene sequence: CDR1 LGHNA, CDR2 YSLEER. The CDR3 here is CASSHEREISGEQFF. CDR3 nucleotide sequence: TGCGCCAGCAGCCATGAGCGGGAGATTTCGGGGGAGCAGTTCTTC.

The gene calls are TRBV2 and TRBJ2-2; TRBD2 matches 13 bases. With V trimmed by 7 bases and J by 8 bases, 7 bases remained unmatched. CDR3 size: 15 residues. Germline CDR1 is SNHLY and CDR2 is FYNNEI. CDR3 bases: TGTGCCAGCACGGGACTAGCGGGAAGAAGGGGGGAGCTGTTTTTT. Amino acids: CASTGLAGRRGELFF.

The rearrangement links TRBV6-5 to TRBJ2-1; TRBD2 might be the D (6 bases). CDR1 and CDR2 (germline): MNHEY, SVGAGI. The CDR3 sequence is 13 residues long. The ends were cut back, 6 bases at V and 7 bases at J, with 13 bases in the middle. The CDR3 spells CASRLAPRNEQFF. CDR3 DNA: TGTGCCAGCAGACTAGCCCCGAGGAATGAGCAGTTCTTC.

This chain links TRBV30 with TRBJ2-2; the D gene is possibly TRBD2 (6 bases). CDR3 length: 12 residues. V gave up 5 bases and J gave up 7 bases, with 11 bases separating them. In germline, CDR1 is GTSNPN, CDR2 SVGIG (reference sequence). The CDR3 DNA follows: TGTGCCTGGGTCACGGGGGTCGGGGAGCTGTTTTTT. It translates to CAWVTGVGELFF.

J is TRBJ2-1 and V is TRBV11-2, with 13 bases fitting TRBD2. V lost 7 bases, J lost 4 bases, and 7 bases stayed unmatched. The CDR3 consists of 16 residues. Germline loops: CDR1 SGHAT, CDR2 FQNNGV. DNA for the CDR3: TGTGCCAGCAAACCTGTGGGACTAGCGGGATACAATGAGCAGTTCTTC. Amino acids: CASKPVGLAGYNEQFF.

V usage is TRBV4-1 and J usage is TRBJ1-5; D not resolved. This CDR3 has 17 residues. Germline CDR1 MGHRA, CDR2 YSYEKL. The germline V and J ends were trimmed by 0 bases and 4 bases, with 16 bases remaining between them. The CDR3 protein is CASSQDAGGRLNQPQHF. The CDR3 region has the DNA TGCGCCAGCAGCCAAGATGCGGGCGGGAGGCTTAATCAGCCCCAGCATTTT.

V is TRBV30 and J is TRBJ2-1, with D possibly matching TRBD2 (5 bases). Germline lookup yields CDR1 GTSNPN and CDR2 SVGIG (reference sequence). Trimming took 0 bases from V and 9 from J, leaving 9 bases between them. The CDR3 is 12 residues long. CDR3 amino acids: CAWSVRAREQFF. CDR3 bases: TGTGCCTGGAGTGTGAGGGCCCGTGAGCAGTTCTTC.

V is TRBV5-4 and J is TRBJ1-2; a weak D match, TRBD1 (6 bases). The germline V gene encodes CDR1 SGHNT and CDR2 YYREEE (reference sequence). Trimming pared 4 bases from V and 3 bases from J, leaving 16 bases between. The CDR3 totals 15 residues. The CDR3 loop is CASSPAGGADYGYTF. CDR3 sequence (DNA): TGTGCCAGCAGCCCGGCGGGGGGGGCCGACTATGGCTACACCTTC. Complete variable domain (other parts from reference TRBV5-4 and TRBJ1-2): ETGVTQSPTHLIKTRGQQVTLRCSSQSGHNTVSWYQQALGQGPQFIFQYYREEENGRGNFPPRFSGLQFPNYSSELNVNALELDDSALYLCASSPAGGADYGYTFGSGTRLTVV.

J is TRBJ2-2 and V is TRBV11-2; 8 bases agree with TRBD2. Unmatched junction bases numbered 5, after V lost 5 bases and J lost 3 bases. CDR1 is SGHAT and CDR2 is FQNNGV in the germline V gene. CDR3 length equals 15 residues. In DNA, the CDR3 is TGTGCCAGCAGCCGCACGGGAGGGGACACCGGGGAGCTGTTTTTT. It yields the protein CASSRTGGDTGELFF.

The chain links TRBV27 to TRBJ1-1; D is perhaps TRBD1 (5 bases). Deletions cut 3 bases from V and 11 bases from J, with 13 bases between. In germline, CDR1 is MNHEY, CDR2 SMNVEV (reference sequence). The CDR3 length is 12 residues. CDR3 loop: CASSLPQPGAFF. CDR3 in DNA: TGTGCCAGCAGTTTGCCCCAACCAGGGGCTTTCTTT.

The chain has TRBV27 and TRBJ2-5; 7 bases are shared with TRBD2. In germline, CDR1 is MNHEY, CDR2 SMNVEV (reference sequence). This CDR3 comprises 16 residues. V shed 4 bases, J shed 4 bases, and the junction held 12 bases outside the gene matches. CDR3 DNA: TGTGCCAGCAGTTATAGGGCGGGAGCGACGAGAGAGACCCAGTACTTC. Its protein is CASSYRAGATRETQYF.

The chain couples TRBV4-1 to TRBJ2-3; 10 bases match TRBD2. The CDR3 is made up of 16 amino acids. J lost 5 bases, V lost 1 base, and 6 bases had no gene match. Germline CDR1 and CDR2: MGHRA and YSYEKL. In nucleotides, the CDR3 is TGCGCCAGCAGCCAAGGCGAGCGGGAGGGCTTAGATACGCAGTATTTT. Translation: CASSQGEREGLDTQYF.

V gene TRBV9 combines with J gene TRBJ1-5; D might be TRBD1 (6 bases). Germline CDR1 reads SGDLS; CDR2 reads YYNGEE. The V end lost 3 bases, the J end lost 7 bases, and 17 bases lay between the germline ends. The CDR3 sequence is 15 residues long. The CDR3 coding sequence is TGTGCCAGCAGCGCCGCAGGGGTTTCCGGCCAGCCCCAGCATTTT. It yields the protein CASSAAGVSGQPQHF.

In DNA, the CDR3 is TGTGCCAGCAGCTTAGGCCCTAGCGGCTACGAGCAGTACTTC. Amino acids: CASSLGPSGYEQYF. The rearrangement links TRBV13 to TRBJ2-7, with 7 bases identical to TRBD2. The V segment lost 0 bases and the J segment 3 bases; nucleotides outside the gene matches: 2. Germline loops: CDR1 PRHDT, CDR2 FYEKMQ (reference sequence). This CDR3 has 14 residues. The whole variable domain, filled in from reference TRBV13 and TRBJ2-7, reads AAGVIQSPRHLIKEKRETATLKCYPIPRHDTVYWYQQGPGQDPQFLISFYEKMQSDKGSIPDRFSAQQFSDYHSELNMSSLELGDSALYFCASSLGPSGYEQYFGPGTRLTVT.

The rearrangement joins TRBV28 to TRBJ2-7; 9 nucleotides match TRBD1. Trimming cost V 5 bases and J 5 bases; bases outside gene matches: 4. The CDR3 has 13 residues. Germline CDR1 and CDR2: MDHEN and SYDVKM. The CDR3 spells CASSKTGGDEQYF. CDR3 nucleotide sequence: TGTGCCAGCAGTAAGACAGGGGGAGACGAGCAGTACTTC.

The gene calls are TRBV9 and TRBJ2-5, with D possibly matching TRBD2 (6 bases). Germline lookup yields CDR1 SGDLS and CDR2 YYNGEE. The CDR3 is 14 residues long. Trimming stripped 0 bases from V and 5 bases from J, with 11 bases between. The CDR3: CASSVDSGGETQYF. As DNA, the CDR3 is TGTGCCAGCAGCGTAGATAGTGGGGGGGAGACCCAGTACTTC.

This chain uses TRBV4-3 with TRBJ2-5; 7 bases align to TRBD1. CDR1 is LGHNA and CDR2 is YSLEER in the germline V gene. The CDR3 extends over 13 amino acids. V lost 2 bases and J lost 4; bases outside the gene matches: 1. The DNA of the CDR3 is TGCGCCAGCAGCCAAACAGGGGCAGAGACCCAGTACTTC. Translated: CASSQTGAETQYF.